A single sample is the source of the 24 T cell receptor beta chains below, sequenced in a study of identical twins. TCRdb itself ran the 5' RACE reads through MiXCR, one entry per CDR3 protein. This repertoire shows around 1.7 million distinct CDR3 sequences, less than 40% found once; its top ten account for over 0.25%. The sample consisted of cord blood. The receptor set was obtained from a newborn girl in good health.

Details on this clonotype: This may come from a read error, since a much larger clone is one base off. The J gene is TRBJ2-4, the V gene TRBV12-3 or TRBV12-4, with 8 nucleotides matching TRBD2. The length of the CDR3 is 14 residues. DNA for the CDR3: TGTGCCGGCAGTCCGGGGACTAGCAAAAACATTCAGTACTTC. It specifies CAGSPGTSKNIQYF.

Regarding this clonotype: Its ends do not fully match the called genes, so a read error is possible. As DNA, the CDR3 is TGCGCCAGCAGCTTGGTGCCAGATGCGCAGTATTTT. It is translated as CASSLVPDAQYF. V and J are TRBV5-1 and TRBJ2-3; D not certain. Germline V lookup: CDR1 SGHRS, CDR2 YFSETQ. This CDR3 is 12 amino acids long.

This chain connects TRBV28 to TRBJ2-3, with 12 bases matching TRBD2. The CDR3 extends over 16 amino acids. The V gene end was trimmed by 5 bases and the J gene end by 4 bases; junction bases not matched to a gene: 7. Germline CDR1 MDHEN, CDR2 SYDVKM. For the CDR3, the DNA is TGTGCCAGCAGTCCCTACCTAGCGGGAGGGCCAGATACGCAGTATTTT. Residues: CASSPYLAGGPDTQYF.

This clonotype was counted between two and nine times. The chain combines TRBV24-1 with TRBJ2-7, with 9 bases that match TRBD1. This CDR3 is 16 amino acids long. V shed 8 bases and J 3 bases; nucleotides not matched to a gene: 13. Germline V gene sequence: CDR1 KGHDR, CDR2 SFDVKD. The CDR3 sequence is CATTEPQQGAGYEQYF. In DNA, the CDR3 is TGTGCCACCACCGAACCACAACAGGGGGCAGGCTACGAGCAGTACTTC.

Only a few counts were recorded for this clonotype. This rearrangement joins TRBV4-1 to TRBJ2-1; TRBD1 matches 9 bases. There are 16 residues in the CDR3. V shed 4 bases, J shed 6 bases, and the junction held 10 bases outside the gene matches. Germline assignment: CDR1 MGHRA and CDR2 YSYEKL. The CDR3, as DNA: TGCGCCAGCAGCCCTACTTACAGGGGGCCCTTCAATGAGCAGTTCTTC. As protein: CASSPTYRGPFNEQFF.

Only a few counts were recorded for this clonotype. The chain recombines TRBV2 with TRBJ2-1, with D maybe TRBD2 (5 bases). Trimming pared 8 bases from V and 2 bases from J, leaving 10 bases between. This CDR3 has 13 amino acids. In germline, CDR1 is SNHLY, CDR2 FYNNEI. The CDR3 loop reads CASGGETYNEQFF. CDR3 coding DNA: TGTGCCAGCGGAGGAGAAACCTACAATGAGCAGTTCTTC.

The sample holds many counts of this clonotype. The chain has TRBV7-6 and TRBJ1-1; 7 bases align to TRBD1. Germline assignment: CDR1 SGHVS and CDR2 FNYEAQ. J gave up 1 base and V 5 bases, and 4 bases lay outside the gene matches. The CDR3 length is 14 residues. DNA of the CDR3: TGTGCCAGCAGCCCCGGACAGGCGAACACTGAAGCTTTCTTT. It specifies CASSPGQANTEAFF.

A few counts support this clonotype. The chain links TRBV10-3 to TRBJ2-1, with D hard to call. With 6 bases removed from V and 8 bases from J, the gap between germline ends came to 5 bases. CDR1 is ENHRY and CDR2 is SYGVKD in the germline V gene. The CDR3 spans 10 residues. CDR3: CAIRGDEQFF. In DNA, the CDR3 is TGTGCCATCAGGGGCGATGAGCAGTTCTTC.

This chain joins TRBV20-1 and TRBJ2-7; TRBD2 aligns across 11 bases. Unmatched junction bases numbered 5, after V lost 5 bases and J lost 2 bases. The CDR3 runs to 14 residues. The V gene's germline CDR1 is DFQATT and CDR2 SNEGSKA (reference sequence). The CDR3 sequence: CSAGSGRAPYEQYF. In DNA, the CDR3 is TGCAGTGCTGGTAGCGGGAGGGCCCCCTACGAGCAGTACTTC.

This clonotype has a handful of counts. CDR3 sequence (DNA): TGTGCCAGCAGTTACAGGAGCAGTGGCTACACCTTC. As protein: CASSYRSSGYTF. This rearrangement joins TRBV6-2 or TRBV6-3 to TRBJ1-2; D is ambiguous. This CDR3 comprises 12 residues. Germline V gene lookup returns CDR1 MNHEY and CDR2 SVGEGT. V lost 2 bases and J 7 bases, leaving 8 bases between the germline ends.

This chain connects TRBV2 to TRBJ1-2; D is possibly TRBD1 (6 bases). CDR3 size: 15 residues. V dropped 3 bases and J dropped 4 bases, with 15 bases sitting between them. Per the germline V gene, CDR1 is SNHLY and CDR2 is FYNNEI. This chain's CDR3 is CASSEGHVLGYGYTF. In DNA, the CDR3 is TGTGCCAGCAGTGAGGGACACGTACTGGGCTATGGCTACACCTTC.

Only a few counts were recorded for this clonotype. The chain joins TRBV5-6 to TRBJ2-3; D is ambiguous. The CDR3 is 15 residues long. V was trimmed by 2 bases and J by 0 bases, leaving 10 bases between them. Germline-derived CDR1 and CDR2 are SGHDT and YYEEEE. The CDR3 reads CASSLDPLSTDTQYF. CDR3 nucleotide sequence: TGTGCCAGCAGCTTAGACCCCCTTAGCACAGATACGCAGTATTTT.

This clonotype showed up just a few times. The gene calls are TRBV4-1 and TRBJ1-1; no clear D. Per germline, CDR1 MGHRA and CDR2 YSYEKL. The CDR3 is 15 amino acids. V was shortened by 0 bases and J by 1 base, with 9 bases between the two germline ends. CDR3 region: CASSQEPSENTEAFF. The DNA of the CDR3 is TGCGCCAGCAGCCAAGAGCCCTCAGAGAACACTGAAGCTTTCTTT.

This clonotype was seen more than once but under ten times. The V call is TRBV5-5, the J call TRBJ1-2, with 7 bases identical to TRBD1. The J segment lost 3 bases and the V segment lost 7 bases, leaving 6 bases of the junction unmatched. This CDR3 region has 13 residues. Germline V CDR1 and CDR2: SGHKS, YYEKEE (reference sequence). The CDR3 loop reads CASRQGGDYGYTF. The CDR3 nucleotides are TGTGCCAGCCGACAGGGCGGGGACTATGGCTACACCTTC.

The chain employs TRBV7-2 and TRBJ2-2, with a tentative D call TRBD2 (7 bases). Trimming removed 1 base at V and 6 bases at J, with 15 bases between. The CDR3 sequence is 16 residues long. From germline, CDR1 is SGHTA and CDR2 FQGNSA. The CDR3 sequence: CASSLVAGAPSGELFF. The CDR3 bases are TGTGCCAGCAGCTTAGTGGCGGGGGCCCCATCCGGGGAGCTGTTTTTT.

This chain joins TRBV28 and TRBJ2-3; tentative D call: TRBD1 (6 bases). The V and J ends lost 5 bases and 4 bases respectively, with 10 bases between them. The CDR3 consists of 13 residues. Germline CDR1 MDHEN, CDR2 SYDVKM. The CDR3 loop reads CASSNRVPDTQYF. CDR3 bases: TGTGCCAGCAGTAACAGGGTTCCAGATACGCAGTATTTT.

V gene TRBV28 combines with J gene TRBJ2-7; possible D gene TRBD2, 6 bases. Trimming took 7 bases from V and 3 from J, leaving 16 bases between them. Germline assignment: CDR1 MDHEN and CDR2 SYDVKM. This CDR3 is 14 amino acids long. The CDR3: CASTLTGRSYEQYF. The CDR3 nucleotides are TGTGCCAGCACCCTAACCGGGAGAAGCTACGAGCAGTACTTC.

As for this clonotype: This clone may be a read error of a much larger clone one base away. The chain recombines TRBV5-1 with TRBJ2-4; no clear D. CDR1 is SGHRS, CDR2 YFSETQ, per germline. The CDR3 loop spans 15 amino acids. CDR3 in DNA: TGCGACAGCAGCTTGGCCAGTGGAGCCAAAAACATTCAGTACTTC. Its translation is CDSSLASGAKNIQYF.

V and J are TRBV16 and TRBJ2-3; 9 nucleotides line up with TRBD2. The CDR3 contains 16 residues. After removal of 4 bases from V and 0 bases from J, the junction contained 5 bases not matched to a gene. Germline V CDR1 and CDR2: KGHSY, FQNENV. The CDR3 nucleotides read TGTGCCAGCAGCCCCTCAACTAGCGGGAGCACAGATACGCAGTATTTT. Translation gives CASSPSTSGSTDTQYF.

This clonotype appeared once. The chain uses TRBV20-1 and TRBJ2-7; TRBD1 matches at 7 bases. The CDR3 covers 15 residues. The germline CDR1 and CDR2 sequences are DFQATT and SNEGSKA (reference sequence). The junction had 7 bases not matched to a gene; V was cut back by 2 bases and J by 0 bases. Here the CDR3 reads CSARYGTDYSYEQYF. CDR3 nucleotide sequence: TGCAGTGCTAGATACGGGACAGACTACTCCTACGAGCAGTACTTC.

This clonotype was seen a handful of times. J is TRBJ2-1 and V is TRBV27, with 9 bases identical to TRBD2. Per the germline V gene, CDR1 is MNHEY and CDR2 is SMNVEV (reference sequence). Trimming cost V 3 bases and J 4 bases; bases outside gene matches: 7. CDR3 length: 16 amino acids. The DNA of the CDR3 is TGTGCCAGCAGTTTGGATCGGGCGGGAGGGTACAATGAGCAGTTCTTC. This gives the protein CASSLDRAGGYNEQFF.

The chain uses TRBV4-2 and TRBJ2-5; weak D call: TRBD1 (6 bases). The germline V gene encodes CDR1 LGHNA and CDR2 YNFKEQ. V was pared by 0 bases and J by 2 bases, with 16 bases between. This CDR3 has 17 residues. Here the CDR3 DNA reads TGTGCCAGCAGCCAAGATCTTTTGGGACACTCTCAAGAGACCCAGTACTTC. Protein product: CASSQDLLGHSQETQYF.

V usage is TRBV28 and J usage is TRBJ1-2; TRBD1 agrees at 8 bases. CDR3 length: 15 amino acids. Per the germline V gene, CDR1 is MDHEN and CDR2 is SYDVKM. With 3 bases clipped from V and 5 bases from J, the junction kept 8 bases outside the gene matches. In nucleotides, the CDR3 is TGTGCCAGCAGTTTTTGGGGACAGGCCCTATATGGCTACACCTTC. Protein product: CASSFWGQALYGYTF.

V and J are TRBV12-3 or TRBV12-4 and TRBJ2-5, with D unclear. Trimming left V 5 bases short and J 11 bases short, with 21 bases between. The CDR3 sequence is 14 residues long. The DNA for the CDR3 is TGTGCCAGCAGTGATGAGTCGTGGCAGGCTGAGCAGTACTTC. Protein sequence: CASSDESWQAEQYF.